Each of the 13 T cell receptor beta chains below was sequenced from the same sample in a study of molecular identifiers for immune sequencing clone quantification. TCRdb independently ran MiXCR on the PCR reads; one entry per CDR3 protein. This sample yields 300,000 to 350,000 distinct CDR3 sequences, of which about 22% are seen a single time; roughly 0.86% belongs to the top ten. Sequencing used naive CD8+ T cells from blood, with Jurkat cell RNA spiked in. Described subset: FACS-sorted CD8+CD4-CCR7+CD45RA+ naive T cells. These receptors all come from a human donor in good health. Some libraries in this study had Jurkat cell RNA spiked in.

As to this clonotype: A much bigger clone sits one base away, suggesting this may be a read error. V and J are TRBV7-9 and TRBJ2-3; D not certain. CDR1 SEHNR and CDR2 FQNEAQ come from the germline V gene (reference sequence). The CDR3 runs to 11 residues. This CDR3 is CACRSLEAQYF. In DNA, the CDR3 is TGTGCCTGCAGGAGCTTAGAGGCGCAGTATTTT.

The V call is TRBV12-3 or TRBV12-4, the J call TRBJ2-5, with D hard to call. Trimming took 5 bases from V and 9 from J, leaving 10 bases between them. The CDR3 is 11 amino acids. The chain's CDR3 is CASSSMAAQYF. The CDR3, as DNA: TGTGCCAGCAGTAGTATGGCGGCCCAGTACTTC.

As regards this clonotype: One end of the junction fails to match germline, which may point to a read error. The chain couples TRBV5-6 to TRBJ2-3; the D is unclear. Germline CDR1 reads SGHDT; CDR2 reads YYEEEE. CDR3 length equals 16 residues. In DNA form, the CDR3 reads TGTGCCAGCAGCTTGGAGGTTCTGGGTAGCACAGATACGCTGTATTTT. Protein product: CASSLEVLGSTDTLYF.

This clonotype was seen ten or more times. The rearrangement uses TRBV24-1 and TRBJ2-1; D not resolved. V lost 4 bases and J lost 9, with 9 bases in between. Germline values: CDR1 KGHDR, CDR2 SFDVKD. This CDR3 spans 12 amino acids. The CDR3 here is CATSEASTEQFF. The CDR3 nucleotides read TGTGCCACCAGTGAAGCTAGTACTGAGCAGTTCTTC.

This clonotype was picked up many times. This sequence joins TRBV4-1 and TRBJ1-6, with D tentatively TRBD1 (5 bases). CDR3 size: 16 residues. Germline CDR1 reads MGHRA; CDR2 reads YSYEKL. Trimming shortened V by 0 bases and J by 8 bases, and 14 bases separated the two germline ends. The CDR3 loop reads CASSQEGNQGDSPLHF. The CDR3 coding sequence is TGCGCCAGCAGCCAAGAGGGGAATCAGGGTGATTCACCCCTCCACTTT.

Of note for this clonotype: One base separates it from a far larger clone, so it is likely a read error. The chain employs TRBV7-2 and TRBJ2-7, with 7 positions matching TRBD1. CDR1 is SGHTA, CDR2 FQGNSA, per germline. The CDR3 extends over 13 amino acids. The CDR3 sequence is CANSWGQSYEQYF. The CDR3 nucleotides read TGTGCCAACAGCTGGGGACAGTCCTACGAGCAGTACTTC.

This clonotype was found many times. The chain uses TRBV5-1 and TRBJ2-1, with D perhaps TRBD1 (5 bases). The CDR3 is made up of 12 amino acids. Germline CDR1 and CDR2: SGHRS and YFSETQ. Trimming took off 4 bases at V and 9 bases at J, with 11 bases between the two ends. The CDR3 region has the DNA TGCGCCAGCAGCCGAGACAGCCTTGAGCAGTTCTTC. Encoded protein: CASSRDSLEQFF.

As regards this clonotype: Just one base apart from a much larger clone, this may be a read error. V usage is TRBV19 and J usage is TRBJ2-7; D is perhaps TRBD2 (6 bases). The CDR3 contains 16 residues. Germline lookup yields CDR1 LNHDA and CDR2 SQIVND (reference sequence). CDR3 in amino acids: CAGSLHGPLAPYEQYF. CDR3 nucleotides: TGTGCCGGTAGTCTCCACGGACCCCTAGCGCCCTACGAGCAGTACTTC.

V gene TRBV6-5 combines with J gene TRBJ2-6; 8 positions agree with TRBD1. This CDR3 is 17 amino acids long. Germline V CDR1 and CDR2: MNHEY, SVGAGI. The V and J ends lost 4 bases and 5 bases, in that order; junction bases with no gene match: 10. This chain's CDR3 is CASSSGTGTLRANVLTF. CDR3 bases: TGTGCCAGCAGTTCCGGGACAGGCACCCTTCGGGCCAACGTCCTGACTTTC.

This clonotype was seen ten or more times. The chain couples TRBV9 to TRBJ2-7; 7 nucleotides agree with TRBD1. The CDR3 is 16 amino acids. The germline V gene encodes CDR1 SGDLS and CDR2 YYNGEE. V lost 3 bases to trimming and J lost 5 bases; unmatched junction nucleotides: 14. The CDR3 DNA is TGTGCCAGCAGCGAACGGGGTTTGGGACAGACGGACGAGCAGTACTTC. It codes for CASSERGLGQTDEQYF.

This chain joins TRBV15 and TRBJ1-2; D remains unclear. V was pared by 11 bases and J by 2 bases, with 15 bases between. This CDR3 region has 13 residues. The germline gives CDR1 LNHNV, CDR2 YYDKDF (reference sequence). CDR3 sequence reads: CAAGEGKNYGYTF. CDR3 sequence (DNA): TGTGCCGCCGGCGAGGGCAAGAACTATGGCTACACCTTC.

A word on this clonotype: A much larger clone differs from this one at a single base, so this may be a read error. The chain employs TRBV10-2 and TRBJ1-2; 8 bases match TRBD1. The germline V gene has CDR1 WSHSY and CDR2 SAAADI. The CDR3 covers 14 residues. The CDR3 DNA reads TGCGCCAGCAGTGAGTCAGGAGCAGGGGGCGGCTACGCCTTC. Its translation is CASSESGAGGGYAF.

There are many counts of this clonotype. The chain recombines TRBV11-2 with TRBJ1-1; D gene unclear. Between the trimmed V and J ends, which lost 3 bases and 1 base, there was a span of 9 bases. The CDR3 is made up of 14 amino acids. Germline CDR1 and CDR2: SGHAT and FQNNGV. CDR3 residues: CASSFFYSNTEAFF. CDR3 sequence (DNA): TGTGCCAGCAGCTTCTTTTATTCGAACACTGAAGCTTTCTTT. Full variable domain (remainder filled in from reference TRBV11-2 and TRBJ1-1): EAGVAQSPRYKIIEKRQSVAFWCNPISGHATLYWYQQILGQGPKLLIQFQNNGVVDDSQLPKDRFSAERLKGVDSTLKIQPAKLEDSAVYLCASSFFYSNTEAFFGQGTRLTVV.